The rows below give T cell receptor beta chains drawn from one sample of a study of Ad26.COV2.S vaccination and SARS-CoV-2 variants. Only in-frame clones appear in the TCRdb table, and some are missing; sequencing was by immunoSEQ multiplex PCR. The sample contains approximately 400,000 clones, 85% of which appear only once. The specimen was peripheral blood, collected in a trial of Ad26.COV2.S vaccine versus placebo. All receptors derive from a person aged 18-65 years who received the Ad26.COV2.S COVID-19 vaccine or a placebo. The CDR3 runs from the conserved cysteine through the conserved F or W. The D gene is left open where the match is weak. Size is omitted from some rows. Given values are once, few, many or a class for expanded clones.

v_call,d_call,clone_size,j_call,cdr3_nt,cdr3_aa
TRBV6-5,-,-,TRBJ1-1,TGTGCCAGCAGTTACCTCCCTCGGGACACTGAAGCTTTCTTT,CASSYLPRDTEAFF
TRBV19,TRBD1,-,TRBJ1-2,TGTGCCAGTAATTACCGGGACAGGGGCTACCTTAACTATGGCTACACCTTC,CASNYRDRGYLNYGYTF
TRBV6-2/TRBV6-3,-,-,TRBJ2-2,TGTGCCAGCAGTTACCGGGGGAACACCGGGGAGCTGTTTTTT,CASSYRGNTGELFF
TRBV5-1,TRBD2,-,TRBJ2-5,TGCGCCAGCAGCTTGAGGACTAGCGGGCAACAAGAGACCCAGTACTTC,CASSLRTSGQQETQYF
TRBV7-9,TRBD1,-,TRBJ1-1,TGTGCCAGCACTCTTCCCCCGGGACAGGGGAACACTGAAGCTTTCTTT,CASTLPPGQGNTEAFF
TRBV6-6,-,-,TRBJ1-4,TGTGCCAGCAGATTAACTCTCTCTGAAAAACTGTTTTTT,CASRLTLSEKLFF
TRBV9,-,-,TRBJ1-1,TGTGCCAGCAGCGTAGTTGAGGGGCACACTGAAGCTTTCTTT,CASSVVEGHTEAFF
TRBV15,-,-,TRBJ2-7,TGTGCCACCAGCAGCTCCTCTAGTGTCGGGAACGAGCAGTACTTC,CATSSSSSVGNEQYF
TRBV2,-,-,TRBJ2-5,TGTGCCAGCAGTGAAGCGAGGACAGATCAGGAGACCCAGTACTTC,CASSEARTDQETQYF
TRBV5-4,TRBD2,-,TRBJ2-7,TGTGCCACGGGGCGGGAGTCGTACGAGCAGTACTTC,CATGRESYEQYF
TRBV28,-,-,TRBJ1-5,TGTGCCAGCACCGGAGACGGCCGCAATCAGCCCCAGCATTTT,CASTGDGRNQPQHF
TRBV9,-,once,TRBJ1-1,TGTGCCAGCAGCGTAGGAGGGGAAACTGAAGCTTTCTTT,CASSVGGETEAFF
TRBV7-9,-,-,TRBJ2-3,TGTGCCAGCAGCCCGCCCTCAGATACGCAGTATTTT,CASSPPSDTQYF
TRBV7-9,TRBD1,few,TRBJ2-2,TGTGCCAGCAGCCCGACAGGGGGCGGGGAGCTGTTTTTT,CASSPTGGGELFF
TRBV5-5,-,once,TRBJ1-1,TGTGCCAGCAGCTTGGCGTCAGGGAACACTGAAGCTTTCTTT,CASSLASGNTEAFF
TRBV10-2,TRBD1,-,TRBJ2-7,TGCGCCAGCAGTGTGGACAGGGGGCCGGACGAGCAGTACTTC,CASSVDRGPDEQYF
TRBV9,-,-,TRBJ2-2,TGTGCCAGCAGCGTAGGGGGTGGGACTAACACCGGGGAGCTGTTTTTT,CASSVGGGTNTGELFF
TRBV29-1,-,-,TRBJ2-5,TGCAGCGTTGAAGTGACGGGGAAAGGGCTGGAGACCCAGTACTTC,CSVEVTGKGLETQYF
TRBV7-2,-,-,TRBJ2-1,TGTGCCAGCAGTCGTAAGGCAGGCACGAGCTCCTACAATGAGCAGTTCTTC,CASSRKAGTSSYNEQFF
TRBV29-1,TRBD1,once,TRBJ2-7,TGCAGCGCCAACCGGGACAGGGGCTACGAGCAGTACTTC,CSANRDRGYEQYF
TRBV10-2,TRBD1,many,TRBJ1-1,TGCGCCAGCAGTACAGGGGAACCGGCTGAAGCTTTCTTT,CASSTGEPAEAFF
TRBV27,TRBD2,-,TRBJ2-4,TGTGCCAGCCGCCAGGGAGCGGGGGAAGGAAACATTCAGTACTTC,CASRQGAGEGNIQYF
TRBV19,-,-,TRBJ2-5,TGTGCCAGTAGTTCTTTCGGACCTCCGGGGACCCAGTACTTC,CASSSFGPPGTQYF
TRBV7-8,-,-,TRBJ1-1,TGTGCCAGCAGTTCCGTCCATCTTGAAGCTTTCTTT,CASSSVHLEAFF
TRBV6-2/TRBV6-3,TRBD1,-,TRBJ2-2,TGTGCCAGCAGTCGACAGGGGGCCGGGGAGCTGTTTTTT,CASSRQGAGELFF
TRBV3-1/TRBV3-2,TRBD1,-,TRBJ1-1,TGTGCCAGCAGCGGACAGGGGTACACTGAAGCTTTCTTT,CASSGQGYTEAFF
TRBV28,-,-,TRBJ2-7,TGTGCCAGCAGTCTACAGGGTTCGGGAGCCTACGAGCAGTACTTC,CASSLQGSGAYEQYF
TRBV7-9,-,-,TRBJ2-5,TGTGCCAGCAGCCCTCGGCGGGTGGAGACCCAGTACTTC,CASSPRRVETQYF
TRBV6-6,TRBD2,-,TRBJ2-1,TGTGCCAGCAGTTACTCTGGGACTAGCGAGGAGTTCTTC,CASSYSGTSEEFF
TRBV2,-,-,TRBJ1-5,TGTGCCAGCACTAAGGAGGGAAAAGATCAGCCCCAGCATTTT,CASTKEGKDQPQHF
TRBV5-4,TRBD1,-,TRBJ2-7,TGTGCCAGCAGCCGGGGACAGAACTACGAGCAGTACTTC,CASSRGQNYEQYF
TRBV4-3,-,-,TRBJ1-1,TGCGCCAGCAGCCAAGAGCAGAGTCTAAAAGGCTGGAACACTGAAGCTTTCTTT,CASSQEQSLKGWNTEAFF
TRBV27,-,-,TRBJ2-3,TGTGCCAGCAGTTTAGTAGGGGCGGAGGGGTTTAGCACAGATACGCAGTATTTT,CASSLVGAEGFSTDTQYF
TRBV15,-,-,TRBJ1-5,TGTGCCACCAGCAGAGACAGGGCAGGTCAGCCCCAGCATTTT,CATSRDRAGQPQHF
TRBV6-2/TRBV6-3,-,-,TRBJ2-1,TGTGCCAGCAGCGACGGCGGTACCTACAATGAGCAGTTCTTC,CASSDGGTYNEQFF
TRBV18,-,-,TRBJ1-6,TGTGCCAGCTCACCCCAAATGGACAGCTCCTATAATTCACCCCTCCACTTT,CASSPQMDSSYNSPLHF
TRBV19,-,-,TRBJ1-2,TGTGCCAGTAGTATCATATCAGGGCCAGGGAGTGGCTACACCTTC,CASSIISGPGSGYTF
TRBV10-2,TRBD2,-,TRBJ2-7,TGCGCCAGTACTAGCGGGAGTTCCCACGAGCAGTACTTC,CASTSGSSHEQYF
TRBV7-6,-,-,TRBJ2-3,TGTGCCAGCAGCTTAAGGCAGAGCACAGATACGCAGTATTTT,CASSLRQSTDTQYF
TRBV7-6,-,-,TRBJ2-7,TGTGCCAGCAGCTTAGTTGGGGACTCCTCCGTCGAGCAGTACTTC,CASSLVGDSSVEQYF
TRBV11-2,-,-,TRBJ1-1,TGTGCCAGCAGCAAGACACGGGTTGAAGCTTTCTTT,CASSKTRVEAFF
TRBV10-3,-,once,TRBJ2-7,TGTGCCATCAGTGACAGCCACTACGAGCAGTACTTC,CAISDSHYEQYF
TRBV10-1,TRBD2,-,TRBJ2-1,TGCGCCAGCAGTAGGACTAGCAGTAATGAGCAGTTCTTC,CASSRTSSNEQFF
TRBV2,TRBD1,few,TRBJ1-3,TGTGCCAGCAGTGGACAGGGGTTCTCTGGAAACACCATATATTTT,CASSGQGFSGNTIYF
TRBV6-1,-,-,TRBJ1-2,TGTGCCAGCAGTGATTCCTGGTGGGGTAGAGGTTCTGGCTACACCTTC,CASSDSWWGRGSGYTF
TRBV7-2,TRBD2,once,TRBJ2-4,TGTGCCAGCAGCTCAATGACTAGCGCCCCGAGAGCCAAAAACATTCAGTACTTC,CASSSMTSAPRAKNIQYF
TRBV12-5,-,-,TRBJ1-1,TGTGCTAGTGGTTTTGGCAGGGGAAACACTGAAGCTTTCTTT,CASGFGRGNTEAFF
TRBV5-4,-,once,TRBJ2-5,TGTGCCAGCAGCGTCCCCTCTGTCCAAGAGACCCAGTACTTC,CASSVPSVQETQYF
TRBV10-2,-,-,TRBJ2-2,TGCGCCAGCATTAAAGGAACGAACACCGGGGAGCTGTTTTTT,CASIKGTNTGELFF
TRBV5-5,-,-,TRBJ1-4,TGTGCCAGCAGCTTGGTGGGGGGCACTAATGAAAAACTGTTTTTT,CASSLVGGTNEKLFF
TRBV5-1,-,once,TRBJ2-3,TGCGCCAGCAGCTTGGACCCGGCAGATACGCAGTATTTT,CASSLDPADTQYF
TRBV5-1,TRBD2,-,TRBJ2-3,TGCGCCAGCAGTGCCGGGACTAGCGGGAGGGCCATAGATACGCAGTATTTT,CASSAGTSGRAIDTQYF
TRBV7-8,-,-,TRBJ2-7,TGTGCCAGCAGCTCTACAATCGAGGGAGTTGGCAACGAGCAGTACTTC,CASSSTIEGVGNEQYF
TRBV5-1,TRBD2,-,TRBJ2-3,TGCGCCAGCAGCTTGCTAGCGGGCACAGATACGCAGTATTTT,CASSLLAGTDTQYF
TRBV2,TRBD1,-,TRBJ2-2,TGTGCCAGCAGTGAATCAAGGACAGGGGCGAACACCGGGGAGCTGTTTTTT,CASSESRTGANTGELFF
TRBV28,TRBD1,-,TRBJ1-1,TGTGCCAGCGTTACAGGGGGCGCCGACGCTGAAGCTTTCTTT,CASVTGGADAEAFF
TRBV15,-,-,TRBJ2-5,TGTGCCACCAGTCCCCTGGTTAGTCTAGGGGAGACCCAGTACTTC,CATSPLVSLGETQYF
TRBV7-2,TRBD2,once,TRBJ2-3,TGTGCCAGCAGCGTAAGGGCGGGAGGTTCCACAGATACGCAGTATTTT,CASSVRAGGSTDTQYF
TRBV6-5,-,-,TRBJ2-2,TGTGCCAGCAGTCTTTTAAGGGGTACCGGGGAGCTGTTTTTT,CASSLLRGTGELFF